The table lists the clone carrying this TCR beta chain with many counts. This CDR3 has 14 residues. Per the germline V gene, CDR1 is GTSNPN and CDR2 is SVGIG (reference sequence). With 0 bases clipped from V and 5 bases from J, the junction kept 0 bases outside the gene matches. These data are taken from a study of CD8 T cells in ankylosing spondylitis. One entry per CDR3 protein, called by TCRdb with MiXCR from the 5' RACE reads. This sample has about 130,000 distinct CDR3 sequences, with around 15% found just once. The chain joins TRBV30 to TRBJ2-1; 11 bases fit TRBD2. Sequenced input: blood, either unsorted or a sorted T cell fraction (not recorded which). The TCR originated in a female donor with ankylosing spondylitis or in good health (not recorded which). The CDR3 DNA is TGTGCCTGGAGTGTGGGACTAGCGGACAATGAGCAGTTCTTC. Translated: CAWSVGLADNEQFF.